Following are 5 T cell receptor beta chains from one sample sequenced in a study of T cell responses to AZD1222 COVID-19 vaccine (dated by TCRdb to the early 2020s). Explained via the paper, the time point label denotes: about 28 days (+/-7) after the second vaccine dose. Interpreted using the paper, the treatment or condition label stands for: meningococcal conjugate vaccine given as trial control. The library was obtained by the immunoSEQ multiplex PCR assay. In TCRdb, the immuneACCESS table is reduced to in-frame sequences with V and J assigned. These tables do not hold every clone; where another copy was compared, an unresolved V gene accounts for under half, and the others remain unexplained. Present in this sample are around 200,000 clones, 85% to 95% of which were seen just once. The ten most abundant clones make up around 1% of the sample. Sample: peripheral blood, taken 28 days after the second dose of the MenACWY control vaccine. Source of these receptors: an adult who received the MenACWY meningococcal vaccine as a control.

This chain uses TRBV5-6 with TRBJ1-3; 11 bases are shared with TRBD1. The CDR3 totals 15 residues. The germline gives CDR1 SGHDT, CDR2 YYEEEE. The V and J ends lost 3 bases and 3 bases, in that order; junction bases with no gene match: 2. The CDR3 loop is CASSWDRGIGNTIYF. The CDR3 DNA sequence: TGTGCCAGCAGCTGGGACAGGGGGATTGGAAACACCATATATTTT.

The CDR3 here is CATSDSGGGSTDTQYF. CDR3 in DNA: TGTGCCACCAGTGATTCGGGGGGAGGGAGCACAGATACGCAGTATTTT. The rearrangement links TRBV24-1 to TRBJ2-3; 7 nucleotides align to TRBD2. Per germline, CDR1 KGHDR and CDR2 SFDVKD. The ends lost 2 bases at V and 0 bases at J; junction bases unmatched: 4. The CDR3 sequence is 16 residues long.

The V gene is TRBV7-9, the J gene TRBJ2-6; tentatively, D is TRBD1 (6 bases). Germline-derived CDR1 and CDR2 are SEHNR and FQNEAQ (reference sequence). The CDR3 is 15 amino acids. The germline V and J ends were trimmed by 4 bases and 1 base, with 8 bases remaining between them. The CDR3 nucleotides are TGTGCCAGCAGCTCCGGACAGTCTGGGGCCAACGTCCTGACTTTC. It encodes CASSSGQSGANVLTF.

This chain joins TRBV7-2 and TRBJ2-5, with D maybe TRBD2 (6 bases). Looked up from germline, CDR1 is SGHTA and CDR2 is FQGNSA. Trimming stripped 3 bases from V and 1 base from J, with 9 bases between. The CDR3 has 14 residues. The CDR3 DNA reads as TGTGCCAGCAGCTTGGGGGGAACCCAAGAGACCCAGTACTTC. This translates into CASSLGGTQETQYF. Based on the CDR3 plus reference TRBV7-2 and TRBJ2-5, the full variable domain is GAGVSQSPSNKVTEKGKDVELRCDPISGHTALYWYRQSLGQGLEFLIYFQGNSAPDKSGLPSDRFSAERTGGSVSTLTIQRTQQEDSAVYLCASSLGGTQETQYFGPGTRLLVL.

This clone appeared once. This chain connects TRBV7-3 to TRBJ1-2; 7 nucleotides agree with TRBD1. The germline gives CDR1 SGHTA, CDR2 FQGTGA. The CDR3 spans 15 residues. The junction had 6 bases not matched to a gene; V was cut back by 5 bases and J by 0 bases. CDR3 protein: CASSQTGTANYGYTF. The CDR3 nucleotides are TGTGCCAGCAGCCAAACCGGGACAGCTAACTATGGCTACACCTTC.